A selection of T cell receptor beta chains follows, all from one sample in a study of blood T cell repertoires in COVID-19. TCRdb's copy holds only in-frame clones and misses some; the assay was immunoSEQ multiplex PCR. Here the sample spans 150,000 to 200,000 clones, approximately 80% being singletons. Source material: peripheral blood. The receptors come from a man between 60 and 75 years old with acute or convalescent COVID-19. The conserved cysteine and the conserved F or W are not part of the CDR3 here. The D gene is left open where the match is weak.

>TRBJ1-5|TRBV3-1/TRBV3-2|TRBD1
ASSQDWTGPQH
>TRBJ1-5|TRBV6-1|NA
ASSESPTGYSNQPQH
>TRBJ2-7|TRBV15|TRBD2
ATSSPGGNYEQY
>TRBJ1-1|TRBV2|NA
ASSAGQENTEAF
>TRBJ1-1|TRBV2|NA
ASRHSPNTEAF
>TRBJ2-1|TRBV7-3|NA
ASSLSRMDEQF
>TRBJ2-1|TRBV5-1|TRBD2
ASSSLAGVSYNEQF
>TRBJ1-4|TRBV2|TRBD1
ASREQGISEKLF
>TRBJ1-4|TRBV7-9|NA
ASRRQERNEKLF
>TRBJ2-7|TRBV11-1|NA
ASSLWGSSYEQY
>TRBJ1-3|TRBV11-2|TRBD1
ASSLTGARGNTIY
>TRBJ2-5|TRBV28|NA
ASCSHQGETQY
>TRBJ2-7|TRBV11-2|TRBD2
ASSLASSGSSYEQY
>TRBJ1-6|TRBV12-5|TRBD1
ASAFGTGSPLH
>TRBJ1-2|TRBV6-5|NA
ASSTNTGGYT
>TRBJ2-3|TRBV6-5|NA
ASSYSSRPSTDTQY
>TRBJ2-4|TRBV3-1/TRBV3-2|TRBD1
ASSQDPDRGRGHIQY
>TRBJ2-7|TRBV5-1|TRBD1
ASSLGAGGVLNEQY
>TRBJ1-1|TRBV7-9|TRBD1
ASSLGTGGANTEAF
>TRBJ1-1|TRBV6-6|TRBD1
ASSLGQVWGTEAF